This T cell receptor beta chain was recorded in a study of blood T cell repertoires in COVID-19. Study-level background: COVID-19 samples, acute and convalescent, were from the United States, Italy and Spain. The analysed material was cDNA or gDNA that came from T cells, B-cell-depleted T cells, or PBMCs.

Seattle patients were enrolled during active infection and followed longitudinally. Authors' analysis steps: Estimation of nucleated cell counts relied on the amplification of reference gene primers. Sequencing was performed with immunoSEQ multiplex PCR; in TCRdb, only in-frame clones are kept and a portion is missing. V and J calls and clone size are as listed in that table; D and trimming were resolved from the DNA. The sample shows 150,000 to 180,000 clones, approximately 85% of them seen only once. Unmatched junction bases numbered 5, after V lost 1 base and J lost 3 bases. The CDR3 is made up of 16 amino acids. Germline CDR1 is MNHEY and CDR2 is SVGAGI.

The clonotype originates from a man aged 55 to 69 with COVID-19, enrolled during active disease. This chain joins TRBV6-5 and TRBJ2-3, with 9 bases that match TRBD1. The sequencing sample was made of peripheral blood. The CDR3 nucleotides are TGTGCCAGCAGTTACTACGGGACAGGGAAGACAGATACGCAGTATTTT. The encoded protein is CASSYYGTGKTDTQYF.